The next 29 T cell receptor beta chains were all read from a single sample in a study of blood T cells in healthy people across ages. Combining a sample-barcoded 5' primer with a J-beta primer mix, a second PCR ran for about 6 to 11 cycles. TCRdb reprocessed the 5' RACE reads with MiXCR, giving one entry per CDR3 protein. This table has 1.5 million to 2 million distinct CDR3 sequences, 49% appearing once. Sequences were obtained from blood. These receptors were collected from a woman aged 40 to 55 in good health.

This chain uses TRBV3-1 with TRBJ1-5, with D perhaps TRBD1 (6 bases). Germline values: CDR1 LGHDT, CDR2 YNNKEL (reference sequence). The V end was cut by 3 bases, the J end by 3 bases, with 12 bases between. This CDR3 has 15 residues. The CDR3 spells CASSHAGTLNQPQHF. In DNA form, the CDR3 reads TGTGCCAGCAGCCACGCCGGGACACTCAATCAGCCCCAGCATTTT.

This clonotype was counted between two and nine times. The chain carries TRBV7-2 and TRBJ1-1; D is ambiguous. The germline CDR1 and CDR2 sequences are SGHTA and FQGNSA. V lost 3 bases and J lost 7, with 15 bases in between. The CDR3 is 14 amino acids. In DNA, the CDR3 is TGTGCCAGCAGCTTTGGACGTCTCGGAGGTGAAGCTTTCTTT. As protein: CASSFGRLGGEAFF.

This rearrangement joins TRBV6-6 to TRBJ2-1; the D gene is possibly TRBD1 (6 bases). Trimming cost V 4 bases and J 3 bases, with 16 bases left between them. CDR1 and CDR2 (germline): MNHNY, SVGAGI (reference sequence). This CDR3 contains 16 residues. The CDR3 protein is CASSLSDGDNYNEQFF. The DNA of the CDR3 is TGTGCCAGCAGTTTGTCGGACGGGGACAACTACAATGAGCAGTTCTTC.

This sequence joins TRBV11-2 and TRBJ1-1; unclear D gene. This CDR3 is built from 14 residues. V was cut by 5 bases and J by 8 bases, with 18 bases left in between. CDR1 SGHAT and CDR2 FQNNGV come from the germline V gene. Written as DNA, the CDR3 is TGTGCCAGCAGCAGTAAAGGAACAGCTAAAGAAGCTTTCTTT. Translated: CASSSKGTAKEAFF.

The rearrangement uses TRBV28 and TRBJ2-4; no firm D call. Trimming left V 8 bases short and J 0 bases short, with 17 bases between. This CDR3 has 16 amino acids. Germline assignment: CDR1 MDHEN and CDR2 SYDVKM. The CDR3 sequence: CASSQWGTLAKNIQYF. The CDR3 DNA reads TGTGCCAGCTCCCAGTGGGGAACACTAGCCAAAAACATTCAGTACTTC. Looking up the rest from reference TRBV28 and TRBJ2-4 gives the full variable domain: DVKVTQSSRYLVKRTGEKVFLECVQDMDHENMFWYRQDPGLGLRLIYFSYDVKMKEKGDIPEGYSVSREKKERFSLILESASTNQTSMYLCASSQWGTLAKNIQYFGAGTRLSVL.

The CDR3 DNA is TGTGCTAGTGGTACCATTGACAGGGGCTATACTGAAGCTTTCTTT. Protein product: CASGTIDRGYTEAFF. The V and J genes are TRBV12-5 and TRBJ1-1; TRBD1 matches 8 bases. Germline values: CDR1 LGHNT, CDR2 FRNRAP. The V and J ends lost 5 bases and 5 bases, in that order; junction bases with no gene match: 10. The CDR3 is 15 amino acids.

The chain uses TRBV28 and TRBJ1-2; TRBD1 matches 7 bases. Germline CDR1 is MDHEN and CDR2 is SYDVKM. The CDR3 totals 16 residues. The J segment lost 2 bases and the V segment lost 5 bases, leaving 11 bases of the junction unmatched. For the CDR3, the DNA is TGTGCCAGCAGTCTTTTCCCAGGGGGGATAAACTATGGCTACACCTTC. Protein sequence: CASSLFPGGINYGYTF.

This clonotype has more than one count but fewer than ten. The chain couples TRBV7-9 to TRBJ1-6, with D unclear. Deletions cut 0 bases from V and 2 bases from J, with 8 bases between. The germline V gene encodes CDR1 SEHNR and CDR2 FQNEAQ (reference sequence). This CDR3 spans 16 amino acids. CDR3 region: CASSLASEPYNSPLHF. The CDR3 DNA reads TGTGCCAGCAGCTTAGCTTCGGAGCCCTATAATTCACCCCTCCACTTT.

The V and J genes are TRBV7-2 and TRBJ1-2, with a possible D match to TRBD1 (6 bases). Germline lookup yields CDR1 SGHTA and CDR2 FQGNSA. CDR3 length: 12 residues. Trimming stripped 4 bases from V and 8 bases from J, with 11 bases between. CDR3 coding DNA: TGTGCCAGCAGCTCCCGGCAGGGGGGCTACACCTTC. Translating it yields CASSSRQGGYTF.

The chain uses TRBV29-1 and TRBJ2-7; 7 positions match TRBD2. Germline V CDR1 and CDR2: SQVTM, ANQGSEA. The V gene end was trimmed by 2 bases and the J gene end by 7 bases; junction bases not matched to a gene: 14. This CDR3 is 15 amino acids long. The CDR3 protein is CSVEHPGLPYNEQYF. CDR3 nucleotide sequence: TGCAGCGTTGAACACCCGGGACTACCTTACAATGAGCAGTACTTC.

This sequence joins TRBV19 and TRBJ2-1, with 11 bases that match TRBD1. The CDR3 runs 16 residues. The V segment lost 7 bases and the J segment 4 bases; nucleotides outside the gene matches: 9. Germline V gene sequence: CDR1 LNHDA, CDR2 SQIVND (reference sequence). CDR3: CASTPAGTGGYNEQFF. DNA of the CDR3: TGTGCCAGTACTCCGGCCGGGACAGGGGGTTACAATGAGCAGTTCTTC.

The genes are TRBV7-9 and TRBJ1-2; D may be TRBD1 (6 bases). The CDR3 sequence is 15 residues long. Germline assignment: CDR1 SEHNR and CDR2 FQNEAQ (reference sequence). With 1 base removed from V and 4 bases from J, the gap between germline ends came to 13 bases. CDR3 nucleotides: TGTGCCAGCAGCTTAGGCCGGGGGGCCCTCTATGGCTACACCTTC. The encoded protein is CASSLGRGALYGYTF.

The chain is built from TRBV20-1 and TRBJ2-1; 8 bases are a match to TRBD2. Germline CDR1 reads DFQATT; CDR2 reads SNEGSKA (reference sequence). J lost 8 bases, V lost 2 bases, and 17 bases had no gene match. The CDR3 is 17 residues long. The CDR3 nucleotides read TGCAGTGCTAGACCTCCCCGGATAGCGGGGATCGGCGATGAGCAGTTCTTC. Translating it yields CSARPPRIAGIGDEQFF.

The rearrangement uses TRBV20-1 and TRBJ1-5; perhaps TRBD1 as D (5 bases). Looked up from germline, CDR1 is DFQATT and CDR2 is SNEGSKA (reference sequence). The CDR3 extends over 13 amino acids. The V end was cut by 6 bases, the J end by 4 bases, with 13 bases between. CDR3 nucleotide sequence: TGCAGTGCCCCCGGGACTGAGAATCAGCCCCAGCATTTT. Encoded protein: CSAPGTENQPQHF.

Comments on this clonotype: This likely reflects a read error, since a far larger clone is one base away. The chain combines TRBV5-6 with TRBJ2-3, with D unresolved. The germline V gene has CDR1 SGHDT and CDR2 YYEEEE. This CDR3 region has 12 residues. In DNA form, the CDR3 reads TGTACCAGCAGCTCCGGCACAGATACGCAGTATTTT. It specifies CTSSSGTDTQYF.

A remark on this clonotype: A much larger clone sits a single nucleotide away, making a read error possible. The chain combines TRBV27 with TRBJ2-7, with no clear D. V lost 0 bases and J 5 bases, leaving 17 bases between the germline ends. CDR1 MNHEY and CDR2 SMNVEV come from the germline V gene (reference sequence). There are 16 residues in the CDR3. As DNA, the CDR3 is TGTGCCAGCAGTTTATCAGATCTAGAGAGAACTAACGAGCAGTACTTC. Its translation is CASSLSDLERTNEQYF.

Here the CDR3 reads CSARTPYNEKLFF. The DNA of the CDR3 is TGCAGTGCTAGGACACCATATAATGAAAAACTGTTTTTT. This chain uses TRBV20-1 with TRBJ1-4; D not resolved. Germline V gives CDR1 DFQATT, CDR2 SNEGSKA (reference sequence). The V gene lost 3 bases and the J gene lost 4 bases, with 9 bases spanning the gap. The CDR3 consists of 13 residues.

The chain joins TRBV10-3 to TRBJ2-3, with 9 bases identical to TRBD1. Germline V gene sequence: CDR1 ENHRY, CDR2 SYGVKD. CDR3 length: 16 residues. Trimming at V came to 8 bases and at J to 2 bases, leaving 11 bases not matched to a gene. The CDR3 DNA reads as TGTGCCATCTCACATAGGACAGGGGACCACACAGATACGCAGTATTTT. It translates to CAISHRTGDHTDTQYF.

The CDR3 sequence is CASSLRRLNEQYF. The DNA of the CDR3 is TGTGCCAGCAGCTTGAGGAGACTGAACGAGCAGTACTTC. The rearrangement uses TRBV5-5 and TRBJ2-5; D not resolved. The DNA end favors TRBJ2-7, so the J call may be wrong. The CDR3 is 13 residues long. Germline assignment: CDR1 SGHKS and CDR2 YYEKEE (reference sequence).

This clonotype was detected a few times. The genes are TRBV7-9 and TRBJ1-2, with a possible D match to TRBD1 (6 bases). CDR3 length equals 14 residues. V lost 4 bases and J 5 bases, leaving 14 bases between the germline ends. Looked up from germline, CDR1 is SEHNR and CDR2 is FQNEAQ (reference sequence). CDR3 nucleotides: TGTGCCAGCAGCTCGAAGGGGGAGGGTTATGGCTACACCTTC. It yields the protein CASSSKGEGYGYTF.

This sequence joins TRBV2 and TRBJ2-3, with 9 bases identical to TRBD2. V gave up 4 bases and J gave up 0 bases; unmatched junction bases: 8. From germline, CDR1 is SNHLY and CDR2 FYNNEI. The CDR3 is 17 residues long. CDR3 sequence reads: CASSVPAGGSSTDTQYF. The CDR3 DNA reads TGTGCCAGCAGTGTACCAGCGGGGGGCTCGAGCACAGATACGCAGTATTTT.

The chain is built from TRBV29-1 and TRBJ2-7, with 9 bases matching TRBD1. The CDR3 loop spans 14 amino acids. Germline V gene data show CDR1 as SQVTM and CDR2 as ANQGSEA. The CDR3 region has the DNA TGCGGGGTTTATGGGACAGGGTTTTTTAATGAGCAGTACTTC. This gives the protein CGVYGTGFFNEQYF.

The rearrangement links TRBV20-1 to TRBJ2-3, with 7 bases fitting TRBD1. The V gene end was trimmed by 5 bases and the J gene end by 2 bases; junction bases not matched to a gene: 10. Germline loops: CDR1 DFQATT, CDR2 SNEGSKA (reference sequence). The CDR3 has 15 amino acids. In nucleotides, the CDR3 is TGCAGTGCTCTACTGGACAGGCTTAACACAGATACGCAGTATTTT. Protein: CSALLDRLNTDTQYF.

The chain employs TRBV6-5 and TRBJ1-2; 9 nucleotides align to TRBD1. Germline CDR1 is MNHEY and CDR2 is SVGAGI. This CDR3 is built from 13 residues. J gave up 8 bases and V 6 bases, and 7 bases lay outside the gene matches. The CDR3 protein is CASRTTGGEGYTF. The CDR3 coding sequence is TGTGCCAGCAGAACTACAGGGGGCGAGGGCTACACCTTC.

This clonotype was observed a few times. DNA of the CDR3: TGTGCCAGCAGCGCCCCGGCCAGGGGTGCTGACTACGAGCAGTACTTC. This encodes CASSAPARGADYEQYF. The chain employs TRBV9 and TRBJ2-7, with a possible D match to TRBD1 (6 bases). The CDR3 extends over 16 amino acids. V lost 3 bases and J 3 bases, leaving 19 bases between the germline ends. Germline loops: CDR1 SGDLS, CDR2 YYNGEE.

The chain combines TRBV11-3 with TRBJ2-1; D may be TRBD1 or TRBD2 (5 bases each). The CDR3 loop spans 16 amino acids. V gave up 5 bases and J gave up 1 base, with 15 bases separating them. Per the germline V gene, CDR1 is SGHNT and CDR2 is YENEEA. The CDR3, as DNA: TGTGCCAGCAGCCCCGGGACGGGGCCTTCCTACAATGAGCAGTTCTTC. It specifies CASSPGTGPSYNEQFF.

The chain carries TRBV5-1 and TRBJ2-5; maybe TRBD2 (6 bases). The germline gives CDR1 SGHRS, CDR2 YFSETQ. V shed 1 base and J shed 3 bases, with 13 bases lying between them. This CDR3 spans 15 amino acids. As DNA, the CDR3 is TGCGCCAGCAGCTTGTCTCCCGGGGGAGAAGAGACCCAGTACTTC. Protein product: CASSLSPGGEETQYF.

V gene TRBV27 combines with J gene TRBJ2-4; possibly TRBD2 for D (5 bases). The DNA end favors TRBJ2-5, so the J call may be wrong. The CDR3 sequence is 9 residues long. Germline assignment: CDR1 MNHEY and CDR2 SMNVEV (reference sequence). In nucleotides, the CDR3 is TGTGAGGTACTAGGGACCCAGTACTTC. This codes for CEVLGTQYF.

The chain has TRBV6-2 or TRBV6-3 and TRBJ2-7, with D possibly being TRBD2 (6 bases). V was pared by 5 bases and J by 0 bases, with 14 bases between. Germline CDR1 reads MNHEY; CDR2 reads SVGEGT. The CDR3 has 15 residues. The DNA for the CDR3 is TGTGCCAGCAGTACAGTGACTAGGTACTCCTACGAGCAGTACTTC. Translation: CASSTVTRYSYEQYF.